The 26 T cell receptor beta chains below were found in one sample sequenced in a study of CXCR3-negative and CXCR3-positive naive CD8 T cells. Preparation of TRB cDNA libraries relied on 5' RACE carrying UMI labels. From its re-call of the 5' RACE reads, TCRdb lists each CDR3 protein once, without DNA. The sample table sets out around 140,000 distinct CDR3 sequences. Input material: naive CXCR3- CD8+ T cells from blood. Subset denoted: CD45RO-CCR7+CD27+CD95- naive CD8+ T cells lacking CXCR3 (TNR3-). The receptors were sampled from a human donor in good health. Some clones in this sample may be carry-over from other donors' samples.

CDR3 protein: CASSPPPGQGGHTQYF. The rearrangement uses TRBV18 and TRBJ2-3; TCRdb proposes TRBD1, but this gene call is untestable without DNA. CDR1 KGHSH and CDR2 LQKENI come from the germline V gene. The CDR3 contains 16 residues.

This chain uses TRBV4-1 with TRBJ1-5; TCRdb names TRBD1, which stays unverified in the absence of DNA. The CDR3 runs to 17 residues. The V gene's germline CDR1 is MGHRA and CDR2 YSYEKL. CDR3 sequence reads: CASSHPGQGDSNQPQHF.

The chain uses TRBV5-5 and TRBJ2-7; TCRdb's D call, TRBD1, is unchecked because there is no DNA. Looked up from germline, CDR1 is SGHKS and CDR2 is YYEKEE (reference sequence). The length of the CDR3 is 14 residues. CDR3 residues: CASSLGGGTHEQYF.

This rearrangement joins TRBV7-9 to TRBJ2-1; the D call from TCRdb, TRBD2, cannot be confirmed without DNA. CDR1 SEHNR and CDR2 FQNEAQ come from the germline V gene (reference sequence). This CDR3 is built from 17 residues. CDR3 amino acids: CASSAAGSLLLDNEQFF.

CDR3 amino acids: CASSSLAGSSTDTQYF. The chain carries TRBV7-6 and TRBJ2-3; checking the TCRdb D call of TRBD2 is not possible without DNA. The CDR3 sequence is 16 residues long. The germline CDR1 and CDR2 sequences are SGHVS and FNYEAQ.

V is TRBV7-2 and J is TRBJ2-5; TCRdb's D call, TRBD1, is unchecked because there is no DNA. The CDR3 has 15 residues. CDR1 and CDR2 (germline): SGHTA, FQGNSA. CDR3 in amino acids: CASSGRDRGQETQYF.

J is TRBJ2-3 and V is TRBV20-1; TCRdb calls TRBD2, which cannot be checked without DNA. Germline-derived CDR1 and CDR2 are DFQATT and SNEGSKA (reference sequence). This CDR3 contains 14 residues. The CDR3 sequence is CSAPELDSTDTQYF.

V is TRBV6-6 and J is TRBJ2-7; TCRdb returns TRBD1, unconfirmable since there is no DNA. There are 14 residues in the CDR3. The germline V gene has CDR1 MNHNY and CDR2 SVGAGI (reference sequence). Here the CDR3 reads CASSNRDGAYEQYF.

The CDR3 spells CASSTTGANSPLHF. The rearrangement links TRBV27 to TRBJ1-6; TCRdb indicates TRBD1, and absent DNA this call remains unverified. The germline V gene has CDR1 MNHEY and CDR2 SMNVEV (reference sequence). The CDR3 spans 14 residues.

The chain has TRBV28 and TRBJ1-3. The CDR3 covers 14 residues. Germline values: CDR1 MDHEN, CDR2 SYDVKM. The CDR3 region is CASTGPTSGSTIYF.

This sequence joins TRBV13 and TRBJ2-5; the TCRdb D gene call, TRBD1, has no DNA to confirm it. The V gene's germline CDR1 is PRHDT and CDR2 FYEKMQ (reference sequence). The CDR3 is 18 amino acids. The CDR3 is CASSLGLAGDQLQETQYF. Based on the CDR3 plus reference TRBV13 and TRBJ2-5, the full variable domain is AAGVIQSPRHLIKEKRETATLKCYPIPRHDTVYWYQQGPGQDPQFLISFYEKMQSDKGSIPDRFSAQQFSDYHSELNMSSLELGDSALYFCASSLGLAGDQLQETQYFGPGTRLLVL.

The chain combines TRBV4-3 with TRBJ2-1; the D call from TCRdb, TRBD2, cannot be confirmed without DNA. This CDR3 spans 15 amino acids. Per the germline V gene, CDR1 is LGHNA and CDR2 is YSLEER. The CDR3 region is CASTNVPAGYNEQFF.

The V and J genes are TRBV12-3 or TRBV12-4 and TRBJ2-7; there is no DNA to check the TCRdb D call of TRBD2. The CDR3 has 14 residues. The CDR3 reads CASSRGLAPYDQYF.

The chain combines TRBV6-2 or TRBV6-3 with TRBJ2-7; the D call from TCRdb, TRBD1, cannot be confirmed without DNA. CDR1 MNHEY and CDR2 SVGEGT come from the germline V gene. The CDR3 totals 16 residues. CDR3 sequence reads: CASSYPTGGPSYEQYF.

CDR3 sequence reads: CASSQGAVSYEQYF. This chain connects TRBV14 to TRBJ2-7; the D call of TRBD2 rests on TCRdb alone, since no DNA is present to check it. The CDR3 is 14 amino acids. The germline CDR1 and CDR2 sequences are SGHDN and FVKESK.

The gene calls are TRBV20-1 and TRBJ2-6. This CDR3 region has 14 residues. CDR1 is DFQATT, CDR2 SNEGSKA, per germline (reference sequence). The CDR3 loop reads CSAPSPSGANVLTF.

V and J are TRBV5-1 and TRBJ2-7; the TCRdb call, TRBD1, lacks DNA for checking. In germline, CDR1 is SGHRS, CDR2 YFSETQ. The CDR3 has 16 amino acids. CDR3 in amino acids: CASSLEGVPYTYEQYF.

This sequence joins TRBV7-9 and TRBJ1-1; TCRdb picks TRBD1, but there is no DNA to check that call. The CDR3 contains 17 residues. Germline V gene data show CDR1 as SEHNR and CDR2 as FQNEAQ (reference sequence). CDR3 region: CASTSLDRGLLNTEAFF.

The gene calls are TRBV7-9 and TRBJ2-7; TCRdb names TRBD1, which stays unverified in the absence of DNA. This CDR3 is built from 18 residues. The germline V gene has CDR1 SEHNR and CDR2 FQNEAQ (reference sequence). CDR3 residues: CASSLNVGEGGLTYEQYF.

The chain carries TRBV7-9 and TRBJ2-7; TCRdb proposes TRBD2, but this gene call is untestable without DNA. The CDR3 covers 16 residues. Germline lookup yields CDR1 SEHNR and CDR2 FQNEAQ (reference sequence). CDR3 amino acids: CASSLARGLAVYEQYF.

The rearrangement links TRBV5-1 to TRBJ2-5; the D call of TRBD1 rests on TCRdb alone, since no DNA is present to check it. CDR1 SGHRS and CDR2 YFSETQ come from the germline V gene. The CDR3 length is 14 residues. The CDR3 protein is CASRDGAGDWTQYF.

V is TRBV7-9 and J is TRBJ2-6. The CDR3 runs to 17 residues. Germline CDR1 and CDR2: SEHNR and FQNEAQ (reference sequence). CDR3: CASSLAQAISGANVLTF.

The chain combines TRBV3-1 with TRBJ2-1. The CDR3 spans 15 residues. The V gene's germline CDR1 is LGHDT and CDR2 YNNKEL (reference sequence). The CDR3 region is CASSQDIAEYNEQFF.

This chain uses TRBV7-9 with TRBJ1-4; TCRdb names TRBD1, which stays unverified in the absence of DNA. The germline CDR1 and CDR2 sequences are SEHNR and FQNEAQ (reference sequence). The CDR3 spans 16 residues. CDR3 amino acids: CASSLVFGGMNEKLFF.

The CDR3 spells CASSFPLGVVNEQFF. The chain employs TRBV12-3 or TRBV12-4 and TRBJ2-1; TCRdb picks TRBD1, but there is no DNA to check that call. This CDR3 contains 15 residues.

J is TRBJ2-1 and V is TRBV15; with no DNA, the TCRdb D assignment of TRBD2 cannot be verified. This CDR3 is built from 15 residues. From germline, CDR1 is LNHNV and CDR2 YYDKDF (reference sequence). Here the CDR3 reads CATSRGGLLVNEQFF. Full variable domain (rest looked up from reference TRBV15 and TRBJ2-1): DAMVIQNPRYQVTQFGKPVTLSCSQTLNHNVMYWYQQKSSQAPKLLFHYYDKDFNNEADTPDNFQSRRPNTSFCFLDIRSPGLGDTAMYLCATSRGGLLVNEQFFGPGTRLTVL.